This TCR beta chain appears in the sequencing data of a study of breast tumors, draining lymph nodes, adjacent tissues. This CDR3 comprises 16 residues. The germline CDR1 and CDR2 sequences are MNHEY and SMNVEV (reference sequence). The V segment lost 5 bases and the J segment 2 bases; nucleotides outside the gene matches: 6. Axillary draining lymph nodes of breast cancer patients supplied the node samples. This clonotype was counted many times. The antigen remains unidentified. TCRdb ran MiXCR on the multiplex PCR reads and lists one entry per CDR3 protein. This sample yields some 140,000 distinct CDR3 sequences, of which 20% to 25% are seen a single time; 2% to 2.5% belongs to the top ten. Broader study findings: Tumor and nontumor repertoires were significantly more similar in luminal-like than in basal-like breast cancer. Findings are consistent with lymph node origin and intratumoral expansion of most tumor T cells. Tumor repertoires ranked between lymph nodes and nontumor tissue in diversity, with V and J gene preferences. Data only fit, rather than demonstrated, lymph node origin of most tumor T cells.

Sequencing was carried out using axillary lymph node tissue. The source is a female donor with breast cancer. Some clones in this sample may be carry-over from other donors' samples. The J gene is TRBJ2-7, the V gene TRBV27, with 13 bases lining up with TRBD2. The CDR3 here is CASSPAGLAGAYEQYF. In nucleotides, the CDR3 is TGTGCCAGCAGTCCAGCCGGACTAGCGGGAGCCTACGAGCAGTACTTC.